These T cell receptor beta chains were read from a single sample in a study of cytomegalovirus exposure and HLA in healthy donors. TCRdb's table, derived via immunoSEQ multiplex PCR, lists solely in-frame clones and lacks some. The data show 130,000 or so clones, 82% seen once. The sample comprised PBMCs. Receptors originate from a man in his late teens or twenties in good health and CMV-seropositive. Both conserved end residues are part of each CDR3. A D gene is named only where the DNA matches it firmly. Part of the rows lack a size; the others show once, few, many or a class for expanded clones.

J gene: TRBJ2-7
clone size: NA
V gene: TRBV4-1
D gene: TRBD2
CDR3 protein: CASSLTSGRASYEQYF
CDR3 DNA: TGCGCCAGCAGTCTTACGAGCGGGAGGGCCTCCTACGAGCAGTACTTC

J gene: TRBJ1-2
clone size: once
V gene: TRBV4-1
D gene: TRBD1
CDR3 protein: CASSHPGTGGVNGYTF
CDR3 DNA: TGCGCCAGCAGCCACCCCGGGACAGGGGGCGTGAATGGCTACACCTTC

J gene: TRBJ1-1
clone size: NA
V gene: TRBV6-6
D gene: TRBD1
CDR3 protein: CASSPGTGGRDTEAFF
CDR3 DNA: TGTGCCAGCAGTCCCGGGACAGGGGGTAGGGACACTGAAGCTTTCTTT

J gene: TRBJ2-1
clone size: NA
V gene: TRBV19
D gene: NA
CDR3 protein: CASSWGGGISVDEQFF
CDR3 DNA: TGTGCCAGTAGTTGGGGTGGCGGGATCAGTGTCGATGAGCAGTTCTTC

J gene: TRBJ2-6
clone size: NA
V gene: TRBV19
D gene: NA
CDR3 protein: CASSMLFSGANVLTF
CDR3 DNA: TGTGCCAGTAGTATGTTATTCTCTGGGGCCAACGTCCTGACTTTC

J gene: TRBJ2-3
clone size: NA
V gene: TRBV5-1
D gene: TRBD1
CDR3 protein: CASRYFRDRGSDTQYF
CDR3 DNA: TGCGCCAGCAGATACTTCCGGGACAGGGGATCAGATACGCAGTATTTT

J gene: TRBJ2-5
clone size: NA
V gene: TRBV2
D gene: TRBD2
CDR3 protein: CASSDTSGSETQYF
CDR3 DNA: TGTGCCAGCAGTGACACTAGCGGGAGTGAGACCCAGTACTTC

J gene: TRBJ2-1
clone size: NA
V gene: TRBV27
D gene: NA
CDR3 protein: CASSLSAGSYNEQFF
CDR3 DNA: TGTGCCAGCAGTTTATCAGCGGGCTCGTACAATGAGCAGTTCTTC

J gene: TRBJ1-4
clone size: NA
V gene: TRBV28
D gene: TRBD1
CDR3 protein: CASTETGYPNEKLFF
CDR3 DNA: TGTGCCAGCACCGAGACAGGGTACCCTAATGAAAAACTGTTTTTT

J gene: TRBJ2-1
clone size: NA
V gene: TRBV27
D gene: NA
CDR3 protein: CASSLLSGNEQFF
CDR3 DNA: TGTGCCAGCAGTCTCCTTAGCGGAAATGAGCAGTTCTTC

J gene: TRBJ2-1
clone size: NA
V gene: TRBV28
D gene: NA
CDR3 protein: CASSSLEEQFF
CDR3 DNA: TGTGCCAGCAGTTCACTGGAGGAGCAGTTCTTC

J gene: TRBJ2-7
clone size: NA
V gene: TRBV10-3
D gene: TRBD1
CDR3 protein: CAISADRGLTPYEQYF
CDR3 DNA: TGTGCCATCAGTGCAGACAGGGGTCTTACTCCCTACGAGCAGTACTTC

J gene: TRBJ1-4
clone size: NA
V gene: TRBV2
D gene: NA
CDR3 protein: CASSPGARNEKLFF
CDR3 DNA: TGTGCCAGCAGCCCTGGGGCCCGTAATGAAAAACTGTTTTTT

J gene: TRBJ1-1
clone size: NA
V gene: TRBV10-1
D gene: NA
CDR3 protein: CASSLRGGEAFF
CDR3 DNA: TGCGCCAGCAGCCTCCGGGGAGGTGAAGCTTTCTTT

J gene: TRBJ1-5
clone size: NA
V gene: TRBV4-1
D gene: TRBD1
CDR3 protein: CASSHPVGDRVNQPQHF
CDR3 DNA: TGCGCCAGCAGCCACCCCGTAGGGGACAGGGTCAATCAGCCCCAGCATTTT

J gene: TRBJ2-5
clone size: few
V gene: TRBV4-2
D gene: TRBD1
CDR3 protein: CASSQDWTGGVKTQYF
CDR3 DNA: TGTGCCAGCAGCCAAGATTGGACAGGGGGCGTGAAGACCCAGTACTTC

J gene: TRBJ2-6
clone size: NA
V gene: TRBV6-1
D gene: TRBD1
CDR3 protein: CASRSGGSGANVLTF
CDR3 DNA: TGTGCCAGCAGATCAGGGGGCTCTGGGGCCAACGTCCTGACTTTC

J gene: TRBJ2-7
clone size: NA
V gene: TRBV28
D gene: TRBD2
CDR3 protein: CASTRGREVYEQYF
CDR3 DNA: TGTGCCAGCACGAGAGGGCGGGAGGTCTACGAGCAGTACTTC

J gene: TRBJ2-1
clone size: NA
V gene: TRBV7-9
D gene: NA
CDR3 protein: CASSLTSGGNEQFF
CDR3 DNA: TGTGCCAGCAGCTTGACATCAGGCGGGAATGAGCAGTTCTTC

J gene: TRBJ1-5
clone size: NA
V gene: TRBV27
D gene: NA
CDR3 protein: CASSLGLSNQPQHF
CDR3 DNA: TGTGCCAGCAGTTTAGGACTTAGCAATCAGCCCCAGCATTTT

J gene: TRBJ2-7
clone size: NA
V gene: TRBV11-2
D gene: NA
CDR3 protein: CASSWGPPPYEQYF
CDR3 DNA: TGTGCCAGCAGCTGGGGGCCGCCCCCTTACGAGCAGTACTTC

J gene: TRBJ2-7
clone size: NA
V gene: TRBV6-5
D gene: TRBD1
CDR3 protein: CASSSRTGRYEQYF
CDR3 DNA: TGTGCCAGCAGCTCGAGGACAGGGCGCTACGAGCAGTACTTC

J gene: TRBJ2-2
clone size: NA
V gene: TRBV4-2
D gene: TRBD2
CDR3 protein: CASSQDPAGLAGGTGELFF
CDR3 DNA: TGTGCCAGCAGCCAAGATCCCGCGGGACTAGCGGGAGGCACCGGGGAGCTGTTTTTT

J gene: TRBJ2-7
clone size: NA
V gene: TRBV27
D gene: TRBD1
CDR3 protein: CASSSYNSGTGVYEQYF
CDR3 DNA: TGTGCCAGCAGTTCCTACAATTCCGGGACAGGAGTCTACGAGCAGTACTTC

J gene: TRBJ2-2
clone size: NA
V gene: TRBV19
D gene: NA
CDR3 protein: CASSFRHTNTGELFF
CDR3 DNA: TGTGCCAGTAGTTTCAGACACACGAACACCGGGGAGCTGTTTTTT

J gene: TRBJ2-1
clone size: NA
V gene: TRBV6-1
D gene: TRBD2
CDR3 protein: CASSEALGLAGSNEQFF
CDR3 DNA: TGTGCCAGCAGTGAAGCGTTGGGACTAGCGGGATCCAATGAGCAGTTCTTC

J gene: TRBJ2-1
clone size: few
V gene: TRBV5-1
D gene: NA
CDR3 protein: CASSLERPSYNEQFF
CDR3 DNA: TGCGCCAGCAGCTTGGAGAGGCCTTCCTACAATGAGCAGTTCTTC

J gene: TRBJ1-2
clone size: NA
V gene: TRBV18
D gene: NA
CDR3 protein: CASSLADINYGYTF
CDR3 DNA: TGTGCCAGCTCTCTTGCTGACATTAACTATGGCTACACCTTC

J gene: TRBJ1-1
clone size: NA
V gene: TRBV29-1
D gene: NA
CDR3 protein: CSVIDRDTDTEAFF
CDR3 DNA: TGCAGCGTAATCGACCGGGACACCGACACTGAAGCTTTCTTT

J gene: TRBJ2-5
clone size: NA
V gene: TRBV6-5
D gene: TRBD2
CDR3 protein: CASSYNGGIETQYF
CDR3 DNA: TGTGCCAGCAGTTACAACGGGGGGATAGAGACCCAGTACTTC

J gene: TRBJ2-3
clone size: NA
V gene: TRBV19
D gene: NA
CDR3 protein: CASSIRLTGTDTQYF
CDR3 DNA: TGTGCCAGTAGTATTAGGTTGACAGGAACAGATACGCAGTATTTT

J gene: TRBJ1-2
clone size: NA
V gene: TRBV2
D gene: NA
CDR3 protein: CASVTQGSIYGYTF
CDR3 DNA: TGTGCCAGCGTGACTCAGGGATCAATCTATGGCTACACCTTC

J gene: TRBJ1-2
clone size: NA
V gene: TRBV2
D gene: TRBD1
CDR3 protein: CASSDSRTGANGYTF
CDR3 DNA: TGTGCCAGCAGTGATTCGAGGACAGGGGCTAATGGCTACACCTTC

J gene: TRBJ2-1
clone size: NA
V gene: TRBV14
D gene: TRBD2
CDR3 protein: CASSTGLAGGSEQFF
CDR3 DNA: TGTGCCAGCAGCACGGGACTAGCGGGAGGGAGTGAGCAGTTCTTC

J gene: TRBJ2-2
clone size: few
V gene: TRBV2
D gene: NA
CDR3 protein: CASSADTGELFF
CDR3 DNA: TGTGCCAGCAGTGCGGACACCGGGGAGCTGTTTTTT

J gene: TRBJ2-7
clone size: NA
V gene: TRBV28
D gene: TRBD2
CDR3 protein: CASSSGGGSYEQYF
CDR3 DNA: TGTGCCAGCAGTTCCGGGGGGGGGTCCTACGAGCAGTACTTC

J gene: TRBJ2-7
clone size: NA
V gene: TRBV4-2
D gene: TRBD1
CDR3 protein: CASSQPTGGPGYEQYF
CDR3 DNA: TGTGCCAGCAGCCAACCTACAGGGGGCCCTGGGTACGAGCAGTACTTC

J gene: TRBJ2-7
clone size: NA
V gene: TRBV5-1
D gene: TRBD2
CDR3 protein: CASSSNPREGYEQYF
CDR3 DNA: TGCGCCAGCAGCTCAAACCCCCGGGAGGGGTACGAGCAGTACTTC

J gene: TRBJ2-7
clone size: NA
V gene: TRBV5-1
D gene: NA
CDR3 protein: CASSPGGHSYEQYF
CDR3 DNA: TGCGCCAGCAGCCCGGGGGGCCACTCCTACGAGCAGTACTTC

J gene: TRBJ2-1
clone size: NA
V gene: TRBV5-1
D gene: TRBD2
CDR3 protein: CASSSGTSGSYNEQFF
CDR3 DNA: TGCGCCAGCAGCTCCGGGACTAGCGGGAGCTACAATGAGCAGTTCTTC

J gene: TRBJ2-5
clone size: NA
V gene: TRBV28
D gene: TRBD1
CDR3 protein: CASSLRQGRETQYF
CDR3 DNA: TGTGCCAGCAGTTTGCGACAGGGACGGGAGACCCAGTACTTC

J gene: TRBJ1-5
clone size: NA
V gene: TRBV6-6
D gene: NA
CDR3 protein: CASSYRQGNQPQHF
CDR3 DNA: TGTGCCAGCAGTTACCGACAGGGCAATCAGCCCCAGCATTTT

J gene: TRBJ2-7
clone size: few
V gene: TRBV5-1
D gene: NA
CDR3 protein: CASSLPAVYEQYF
CDR3 DNA: TGCGCCAGCAGCTTGCCAGCGGTCTACGAGCAGTACTTC

J gene: TRBJ2-3
clone size: NA
V gene: TRBV10-1
D gene: NA
CDR3 protein: CASSLGPRGTDTQYF
CDR3 DNA: TGCGCCAGCAGTCTAGGTCCTAGGGGGACAGATACGCAGTATTTT

J gene: TRBJ2-7
clone size: few
V gene: TRBV25-1
D gene: TRBD1
CDR3 protein: CASIGQGALNEQYF
CDR3 DNA: TGTGCCAGCATTGGACAGGGGGCACTGAACGAGCAGTACTTC